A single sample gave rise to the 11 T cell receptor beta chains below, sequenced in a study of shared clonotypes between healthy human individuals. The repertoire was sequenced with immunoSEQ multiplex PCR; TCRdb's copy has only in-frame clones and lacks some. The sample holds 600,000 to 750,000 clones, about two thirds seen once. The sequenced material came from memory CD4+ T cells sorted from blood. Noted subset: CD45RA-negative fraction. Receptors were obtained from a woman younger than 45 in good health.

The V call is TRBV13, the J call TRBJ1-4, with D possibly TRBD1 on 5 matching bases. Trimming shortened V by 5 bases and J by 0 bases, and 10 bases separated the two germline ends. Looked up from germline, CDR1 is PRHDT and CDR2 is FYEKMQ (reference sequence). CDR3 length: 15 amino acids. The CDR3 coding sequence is TGTGCCAGCAGCGTCTACAGGTCAACTAATGAAAAACTGTTTTTT. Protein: CASSVYRSTNEKLFF.

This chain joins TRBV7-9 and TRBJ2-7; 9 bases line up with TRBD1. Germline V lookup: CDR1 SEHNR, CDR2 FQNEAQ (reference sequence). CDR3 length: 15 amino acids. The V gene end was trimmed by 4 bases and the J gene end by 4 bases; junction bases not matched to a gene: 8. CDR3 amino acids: CASSSTGTGMYEQYF. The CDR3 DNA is TGTGCCAGCAGCTCCACCGGGACAGGGATGTACGAGCAGTACTTC. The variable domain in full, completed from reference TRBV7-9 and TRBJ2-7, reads DTGVSQNPRHKITKRGQNVTFRCDPISEHNRLYWYRQTLGQGPEFLTYFQNEAQLEKSRLLSDRFSAERPKGSFSTLEIQRTEQGDSAMYLCASSSTGTGMYEQYFGPGTRLTVT.

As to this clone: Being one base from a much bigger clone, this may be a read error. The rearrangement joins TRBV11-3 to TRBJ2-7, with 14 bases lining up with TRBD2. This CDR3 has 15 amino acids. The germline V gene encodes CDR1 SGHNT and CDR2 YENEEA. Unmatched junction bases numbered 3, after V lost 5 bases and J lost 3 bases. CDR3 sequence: CASSPGTSGSYEQYF. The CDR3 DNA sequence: TGTGCCAGCAGCCCCGGGACTAGCGGGAGCTACGAGCAGTACTTC.

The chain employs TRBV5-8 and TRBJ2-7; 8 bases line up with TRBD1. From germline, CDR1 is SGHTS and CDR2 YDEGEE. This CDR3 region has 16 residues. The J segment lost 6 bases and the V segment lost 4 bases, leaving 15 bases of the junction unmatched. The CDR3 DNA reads TGTGCCAGCAGCCCAACTACCGGGACAGGCCCTATCGAGCAGTACTTC. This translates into CASSPTTGTGPIEQYF.

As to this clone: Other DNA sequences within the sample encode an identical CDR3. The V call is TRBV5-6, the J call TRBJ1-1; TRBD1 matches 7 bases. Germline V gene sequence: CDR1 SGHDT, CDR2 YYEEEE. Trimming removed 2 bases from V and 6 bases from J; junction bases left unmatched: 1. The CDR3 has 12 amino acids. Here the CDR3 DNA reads TGTGCCAGCAGCTTCCAGGGGGCTGAAGCTTTCTTT. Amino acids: CASSFQGAEAFF.

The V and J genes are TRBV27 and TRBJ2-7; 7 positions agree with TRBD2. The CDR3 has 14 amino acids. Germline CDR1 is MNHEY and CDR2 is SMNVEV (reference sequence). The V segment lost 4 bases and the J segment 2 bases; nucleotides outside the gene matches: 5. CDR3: CASSSTSRTYEQYF. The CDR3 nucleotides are TGTGCCAGCAGTTCGACTAGCAGAACCTACGAGCAGTACTTC.

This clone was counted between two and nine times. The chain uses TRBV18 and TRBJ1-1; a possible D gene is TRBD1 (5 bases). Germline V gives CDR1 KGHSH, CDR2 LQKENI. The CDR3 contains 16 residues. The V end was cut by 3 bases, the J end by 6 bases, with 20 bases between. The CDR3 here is CASSPAYGAGIAEAFF. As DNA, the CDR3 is TGTGCCAGCTCACCGGCTTATGGGGCCGGCATTGCTGAAGCTTTCTTT.

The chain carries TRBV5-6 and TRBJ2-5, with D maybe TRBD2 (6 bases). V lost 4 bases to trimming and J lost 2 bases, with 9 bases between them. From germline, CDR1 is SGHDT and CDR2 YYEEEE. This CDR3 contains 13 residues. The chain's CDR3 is CASSPGTQETQYF. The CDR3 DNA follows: TGTGCCAGCAGCCCGGGGACTCAAGAGACCCAGTACTTC.

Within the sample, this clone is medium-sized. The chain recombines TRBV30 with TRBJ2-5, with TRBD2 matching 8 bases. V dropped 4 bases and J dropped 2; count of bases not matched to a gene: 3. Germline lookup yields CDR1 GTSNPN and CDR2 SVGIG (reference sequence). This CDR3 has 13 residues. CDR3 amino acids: CAWTTGGQETQYF. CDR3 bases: TGTGCCTGGACGACGGGAGGGCAAGAGACCCAGTACTTC.

CDR3 bases: TGCGCCAGCAGAAAAGGAGATAAGTACCAAGAGACCCAGTACTTC. Translating it yields CASRKGDKYQETQYF. The chain employs TRBV5-1 and TRBJ2-5, with no clear D. The CDR3 runs 15 residues. The V gene's germline CDR1 is SGHRS and CDR2 YFSETQ. V was pared by 5 bases and J by 0 bases, with 14 bases between.

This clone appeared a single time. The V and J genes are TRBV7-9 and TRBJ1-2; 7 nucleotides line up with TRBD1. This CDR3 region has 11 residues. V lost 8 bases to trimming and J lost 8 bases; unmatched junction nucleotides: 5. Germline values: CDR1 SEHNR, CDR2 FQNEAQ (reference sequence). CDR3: CASETGTGYTF. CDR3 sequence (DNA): TGTGCCAGCGAGACAGGGACGGGCTACACCTTC. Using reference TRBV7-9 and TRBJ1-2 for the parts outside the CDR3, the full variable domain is DTGVSQNPRHKITKRGQNVTFRCDPISEHNRLYWYRQTLGQGPEFLTYFQNEAQLEKSRLLSDRFSAERPKGSFSTLEIQRTEQGDSAMYLCASETGTGYTFGSGTRLTVV.